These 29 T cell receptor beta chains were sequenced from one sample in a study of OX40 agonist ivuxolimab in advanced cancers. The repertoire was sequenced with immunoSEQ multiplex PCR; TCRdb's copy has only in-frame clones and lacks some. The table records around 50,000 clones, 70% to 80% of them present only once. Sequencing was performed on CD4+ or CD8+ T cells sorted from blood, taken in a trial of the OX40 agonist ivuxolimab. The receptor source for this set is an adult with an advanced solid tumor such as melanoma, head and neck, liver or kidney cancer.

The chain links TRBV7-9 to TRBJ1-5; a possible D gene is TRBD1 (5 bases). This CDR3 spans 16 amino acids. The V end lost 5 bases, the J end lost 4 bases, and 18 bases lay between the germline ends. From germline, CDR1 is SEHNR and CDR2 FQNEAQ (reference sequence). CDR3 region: CASSTGGGVANQPQHF. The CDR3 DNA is TGTGCCAGCAGCACCGGCGGGGGGGTCGCGAATCAGCCCCAGCATTTT.

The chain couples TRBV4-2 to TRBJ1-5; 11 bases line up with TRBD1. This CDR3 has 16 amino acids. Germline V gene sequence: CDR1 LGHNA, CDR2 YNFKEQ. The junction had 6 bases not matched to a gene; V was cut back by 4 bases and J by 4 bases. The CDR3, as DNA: TGTGCCAGCAGCCTGAACCGGGACAGGGGGAATCAGCCCCAGCATTTT. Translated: CASSLNRDRGNQPQHF.

As DNA, the CDR3 is TGTGCCAGCAGCCCGGATTGGGGGGTGGGCCGCGTGGCTAGCAATCAGCCCCAGCATTTT. Translating gives CASSPDWGVGRVASNQPQHF. The J gene is TRBJ1-5, the V gene TRBV4-2; D is perhaps TRBD1 (5 bases). The ends were cut back, 4 bases at V and 0 bases at J, with 25 bases in the middle. The CDR3 spans 20 residues. Germline CDR1 LGHNA, CDR2 YNFKEQ.

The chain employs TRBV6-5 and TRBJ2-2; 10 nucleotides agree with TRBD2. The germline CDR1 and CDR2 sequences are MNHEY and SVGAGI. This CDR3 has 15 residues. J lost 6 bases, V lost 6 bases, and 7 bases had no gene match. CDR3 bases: TGTGCCAGCAGCCTAAGCGGGAGGGCCCCCGGGGAGCTGTTTTTT. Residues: CASSLSGRAPGELFF.

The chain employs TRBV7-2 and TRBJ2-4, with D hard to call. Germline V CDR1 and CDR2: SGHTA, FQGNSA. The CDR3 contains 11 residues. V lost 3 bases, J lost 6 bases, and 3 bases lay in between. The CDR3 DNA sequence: TGTGCCAGCAGCTTTCTAAACATTCAGTACTTC. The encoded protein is CASSFLNIQYF.

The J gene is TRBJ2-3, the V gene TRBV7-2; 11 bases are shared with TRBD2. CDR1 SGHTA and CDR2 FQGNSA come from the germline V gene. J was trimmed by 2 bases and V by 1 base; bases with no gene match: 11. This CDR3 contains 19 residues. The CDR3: CASSLVPGRTSGLTDTQYF. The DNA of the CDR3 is TGTGCCAGCAGCTTAGTTCCAGGGCGGACTAGCGGGCTCACAGATACGCAGTATTTT. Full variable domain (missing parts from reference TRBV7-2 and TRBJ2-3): GAGVSQSPSNKVTEKGKDVELRCDPISGHTALYWYRQSLGQGLEFLIYFQGNSAPDKSGLPSDRFSAERTGGSVSTLTIQRTQQEDSAVYLCASSLVPGRTSGLTDTQYFGPGTRLTVL.

CDR3 sequence (DNA): TGTGCCAGCAGCGTCCGGGACAACTACAATGAGCAGTTCTTC. Translation gives CASSVRDNYNEQFF. The gene calls are TRBV7-3 and TRBJ2-1, with D perhaps matching TRBD1 (6 bases). The germline V gene encodes CDR1 SGHTA and CDR2 FQGTGA. This CDR3 is built from 14 residues. V shed 5 bases and J shed 3 bases, with 11 bases lying between them.

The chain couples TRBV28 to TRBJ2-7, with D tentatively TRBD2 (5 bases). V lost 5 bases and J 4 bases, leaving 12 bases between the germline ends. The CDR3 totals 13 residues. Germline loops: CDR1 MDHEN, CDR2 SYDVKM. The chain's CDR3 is CASSPDSLYEQYF. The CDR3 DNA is TGTGCCAGCAGTCCGGACTCGCTATACGAGCAGTACTTC. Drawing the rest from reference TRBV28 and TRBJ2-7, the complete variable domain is DVKVTQSSRYLVKRTGEKVFLECVQDMDHENMFWYRQDPGLGLRLIYFSYDVKMKEKGDIPEGYSVSREKKERFSLILESASTNQTSMYLCASSPDSLYEQYFGPGTRLTVT.

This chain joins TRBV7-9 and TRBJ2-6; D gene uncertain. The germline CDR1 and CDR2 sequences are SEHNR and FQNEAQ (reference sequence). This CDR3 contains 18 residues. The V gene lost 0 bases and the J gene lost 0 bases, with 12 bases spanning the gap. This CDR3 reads CASSLALLGGSGANVLTF. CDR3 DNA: TGTGCCAGCAGCTTAGCGCTCCTAGGTGGCTCTGGGGCCAACGTCCTGACTTTC.

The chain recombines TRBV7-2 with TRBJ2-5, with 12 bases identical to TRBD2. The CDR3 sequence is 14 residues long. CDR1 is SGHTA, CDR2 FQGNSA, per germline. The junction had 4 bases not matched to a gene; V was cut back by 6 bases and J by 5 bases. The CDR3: CASRETSGSETQYF. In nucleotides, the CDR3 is TGTGCCAGCAGGGAGACTAGCGGGAGTGAGACCCAGTACTTC.

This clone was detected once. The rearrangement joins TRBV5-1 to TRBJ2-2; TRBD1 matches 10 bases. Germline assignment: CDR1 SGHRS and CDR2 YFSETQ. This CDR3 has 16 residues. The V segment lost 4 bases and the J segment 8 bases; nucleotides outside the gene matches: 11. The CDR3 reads CASSPNPGTGAGELFF. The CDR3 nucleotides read TGCGCCAGCAGCCCGAACCCCGGGACAGGGGCTGGGGAGCTGTTTTTT. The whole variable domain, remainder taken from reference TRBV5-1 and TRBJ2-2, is KAGVTQTPRYLIKTRGQQVTLSCSPISGHRSVSWYQQTPGQGLQFLFEYFSETQRNKGNFPGRFSGRQFSNSRSEMNVSTLELGDSALYLCASSPNPGTGAGELFFGEGSRLTVL.

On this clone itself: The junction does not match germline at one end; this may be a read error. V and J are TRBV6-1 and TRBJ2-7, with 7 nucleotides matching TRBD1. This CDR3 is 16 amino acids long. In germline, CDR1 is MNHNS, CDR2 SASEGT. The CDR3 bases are TGTGCCATCAGTGAGTCCCGACGGGACAGCTCCTACGAGCAGTACTTC. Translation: CAISESRRDSSYEQYF.

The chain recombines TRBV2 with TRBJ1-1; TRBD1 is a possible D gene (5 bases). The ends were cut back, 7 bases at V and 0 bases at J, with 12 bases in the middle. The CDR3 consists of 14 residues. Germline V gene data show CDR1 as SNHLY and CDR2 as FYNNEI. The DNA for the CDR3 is TGTGCCAGCACTAGGGGTACATTGAACACTGAAGCTTTCTTT. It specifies CASTRGTLNTEAFF. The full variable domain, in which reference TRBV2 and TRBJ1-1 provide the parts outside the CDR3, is EPEVTQTPSHQVTQMGQEVILRCVPISNHLYFYWYRQILGQKVEFLVSFYNNEISEKSEIFDDQFSVERPDGSNFTLKIRSTKLEDSAMYFCASTRGTLNTEAFFGQGTRLTVV.

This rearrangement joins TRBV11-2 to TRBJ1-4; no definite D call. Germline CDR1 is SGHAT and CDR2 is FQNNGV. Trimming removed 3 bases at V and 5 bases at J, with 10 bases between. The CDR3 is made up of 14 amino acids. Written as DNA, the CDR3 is TGTGCCAGCAGCTTGAGGGCCCAAAATGAAAAACTGTTTTTT. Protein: CASSLRAQNEKLFF.

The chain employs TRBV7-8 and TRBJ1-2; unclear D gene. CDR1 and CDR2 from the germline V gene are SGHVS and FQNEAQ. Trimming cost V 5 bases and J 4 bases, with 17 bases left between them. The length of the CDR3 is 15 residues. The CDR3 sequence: CASSPERSLRYGYTF. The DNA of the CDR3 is TGTGCCAGCAGCCCAGAACGGAGTCTCCGCTATGGCTACACCTTC.

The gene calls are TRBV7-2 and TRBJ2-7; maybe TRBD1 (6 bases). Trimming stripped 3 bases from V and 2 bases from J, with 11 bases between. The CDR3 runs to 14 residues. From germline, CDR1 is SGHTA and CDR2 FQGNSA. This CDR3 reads CASSFSQGPYEQYF. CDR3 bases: TGTGCCAGCAGCTTTAGTCAGGGGCCCTACGAGCAGTACTTC.

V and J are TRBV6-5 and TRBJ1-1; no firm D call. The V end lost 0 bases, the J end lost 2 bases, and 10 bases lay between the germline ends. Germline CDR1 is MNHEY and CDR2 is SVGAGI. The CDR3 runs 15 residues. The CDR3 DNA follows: TGTGCCAGCAGTTACTCGGGCAGGAGTAACACTGAAGCTTTCTTT. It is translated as CASSYSGRSNTEAFF.

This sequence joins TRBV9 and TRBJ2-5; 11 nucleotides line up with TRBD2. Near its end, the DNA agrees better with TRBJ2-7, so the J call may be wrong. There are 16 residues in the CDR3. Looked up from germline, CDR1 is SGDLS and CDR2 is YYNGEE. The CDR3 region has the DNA TGTGAACCCAGACTAGCGGGGATTCCCCCTACCTACGAGCAGTACTTC. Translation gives CEPRLAGIPPTYEQYF.

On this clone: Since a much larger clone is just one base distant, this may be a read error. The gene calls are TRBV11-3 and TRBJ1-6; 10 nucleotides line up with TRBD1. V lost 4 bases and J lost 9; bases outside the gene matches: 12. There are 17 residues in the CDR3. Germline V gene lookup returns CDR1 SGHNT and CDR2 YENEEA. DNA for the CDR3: TGTGCCAGCAGCTCGTCGGGGGGCGGGACAGGGGTTTCACCCCTCCACTTT. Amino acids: CASSSSGGGTGVSPLHF.

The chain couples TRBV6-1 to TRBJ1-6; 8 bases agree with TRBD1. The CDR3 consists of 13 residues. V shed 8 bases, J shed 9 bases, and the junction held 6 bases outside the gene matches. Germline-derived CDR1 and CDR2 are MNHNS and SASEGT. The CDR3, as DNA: TGTGCCAGCTGGGACAGGACCCGTTCACCCCTCCACTTT. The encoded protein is CASWDRTRSPLHF.

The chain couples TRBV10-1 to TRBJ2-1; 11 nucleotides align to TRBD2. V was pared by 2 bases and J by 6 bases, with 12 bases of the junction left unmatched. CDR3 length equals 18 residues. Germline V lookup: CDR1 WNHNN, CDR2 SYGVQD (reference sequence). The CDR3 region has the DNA TGCGCCAGCAGTGAGCCTGGAGCCACTAGCGGGAGCCCCAATGAGCAGTTCTTC. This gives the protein CASSEPGATSGSPNEQFF.

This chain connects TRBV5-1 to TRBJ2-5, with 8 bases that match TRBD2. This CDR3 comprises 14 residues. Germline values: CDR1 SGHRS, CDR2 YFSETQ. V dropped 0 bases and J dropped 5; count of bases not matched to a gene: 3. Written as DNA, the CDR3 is TGCGCCAGCAGCTTGGGACTAGCGATGGAGACCCAGTACTTC. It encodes CASSLGLAMETQYF.

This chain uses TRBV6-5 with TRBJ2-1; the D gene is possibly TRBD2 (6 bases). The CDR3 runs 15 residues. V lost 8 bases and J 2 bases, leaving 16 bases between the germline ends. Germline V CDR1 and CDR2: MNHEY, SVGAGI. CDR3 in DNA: TGTGCCAGCCGGGTGGAGGCGGGGACCTACAATGAGCAGTTCTTC. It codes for CASRVEAGTYNEQFF.

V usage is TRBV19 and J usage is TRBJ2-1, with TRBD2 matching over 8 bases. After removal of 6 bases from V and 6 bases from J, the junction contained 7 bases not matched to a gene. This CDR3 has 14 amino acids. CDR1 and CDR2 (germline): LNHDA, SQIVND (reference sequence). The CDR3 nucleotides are TGTGCCAGTAGAGAACCGGGAGGGGCCAATGAGCAGTTCTTC. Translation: CASREPGGANEQFF.

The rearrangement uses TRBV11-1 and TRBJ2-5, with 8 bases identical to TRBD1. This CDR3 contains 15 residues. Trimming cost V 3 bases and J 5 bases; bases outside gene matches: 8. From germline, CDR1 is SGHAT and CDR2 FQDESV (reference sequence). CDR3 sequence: CASSFGQGGQETQYF. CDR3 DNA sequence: TGTGCCAGCAGCTTTGGACAGGGTGGGCAGGAGACCCAGTACTTC.

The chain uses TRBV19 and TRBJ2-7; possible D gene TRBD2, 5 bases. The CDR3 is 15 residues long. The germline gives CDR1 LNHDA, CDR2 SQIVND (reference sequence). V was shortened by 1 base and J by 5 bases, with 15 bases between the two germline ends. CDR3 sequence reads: CASSIAAEPTHEQYF. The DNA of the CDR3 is TGTGCCAGTAGTATAGCAGCGGAGCCCACCCACGAGCAGTACTTC.

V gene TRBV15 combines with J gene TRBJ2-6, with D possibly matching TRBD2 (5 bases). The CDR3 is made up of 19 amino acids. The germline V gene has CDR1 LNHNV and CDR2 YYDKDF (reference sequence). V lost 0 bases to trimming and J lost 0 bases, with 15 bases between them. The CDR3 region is CATSRDKWAGFSGANVLTF. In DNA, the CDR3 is TGTGCCACCAGCAGAGATAAGTGGGCGGGCTTCTCTGGGGCCAACGTCCTGACTTTC.

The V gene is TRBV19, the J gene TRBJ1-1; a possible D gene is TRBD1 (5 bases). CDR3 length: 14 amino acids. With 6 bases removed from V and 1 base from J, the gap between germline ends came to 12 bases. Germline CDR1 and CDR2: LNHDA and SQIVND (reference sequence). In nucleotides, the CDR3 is TGTGCCAGTAGGTTCAGCAGGGCGAACACTGAAGCTTTCTTT. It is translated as CASRFSRANTEAFF.

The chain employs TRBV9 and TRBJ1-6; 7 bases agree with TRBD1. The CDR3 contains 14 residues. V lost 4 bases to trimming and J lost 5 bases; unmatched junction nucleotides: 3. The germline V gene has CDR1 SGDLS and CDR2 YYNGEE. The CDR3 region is CASSTQGNNSPLHF. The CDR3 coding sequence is TGTGCCAGCAGCACACAGGGGAATAATTCACCCCTCCACTTT. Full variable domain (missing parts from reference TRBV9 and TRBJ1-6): DSGVTQTPKHLITATGQRVTLRCSPRSGDLSVYWYQQSLDQGLQFLIQYYNGEERAKGNILERFSAQQFPDLHSELNLSSLELGDSALYFCASSTQGNNSPLHFGNGTRLTVT.